A selection of T cell receptor beta chains follows, all from one sample in a study of CD8 T cells in ankylosing spondylitis. TCRdb ran MiXCR on the 5' RACE reads and lists one entry per CDR3 protein. The sample lists 200,000 to 250,000 distinct CDR3 sequences; about a quarter were seen once. Sequenced input: blood, either unsorted or a sorted T cell fraction (not recorded which). The receptors were sampled from a male donor with ankylosing spondylitis or in good health (not recorded which). CDR3s include the opening cysteine and the closing phenylalanine or tryptophan. D genes are given only for firm matches. Size is omitted from some rows. Given values are once, few, many or a class for expanded clones.

CDR3nt | CDR3aa | j_gene | d_gene | abundance | v_gene
TGTGCCACCAGCAGAGTGGCTTTCCAAGAGACCCAGTACTTC | CATSRVAFQETQYF | TRBJ2-5 | . | many | TRBV15
TGCGCCAGCAACCCCCAGCGAGGGACAGATACGCAGTATTTT | CASNPQRGTDTQYF | TRBJ2-3 | . | many | TRBV5-1
TGCAGTGCTAGAGATTACCGTACTAGCGGGATATACAATGAGCAGTTCTTC | CSARDYRTSGIYNEQFF | TRBJ2-1 | TRBD2 | . | TRBV20-1
TGCGCCAGCAGCCCATTGCGTGGGGGTGAGGACATTCAGTACTTC | CASSPLRGGEDIQYF | TRBJ2-4 | . | many | TRBV5-1
TGCGCCAGCAGCCAAGAGGAATCCTGGGGCACTGAAGCTTTCTTT | CASSQEESWGTEAFF | TRBJ1-1 | . | many | TRBV4-1
TGTGCCATCAAAACGGGGAGGAATGAGCAGTTCTTC | CAIKTGRNEQFF | TRBJ2-1 | . | . | TRBV15
TGTGCCAGCAGACTAAAGGGCGGCGAGCAGTACTTC | CASRLKGGEQYF | TRBJ2-7 | . | many | TRBV7-9
TGCAGCGTTATCCGGGGACCTCACTCCACCCGGGAGACCCAGTACTTC | CSVIRGPHSTRETQYF | TRBJ2-5 | . | . | TRBV29-1
TGTGCCGGCGAAGAACCCAGGGCCTACGAGCAGTACTTC | CAGEEPRAYEQYF | TRBJ2-7 | . | . | TRBV6-1
TGCAGTGCTAGAGAGGAGACAGGGGTTTCCACCTACGAGCAGTACTTC | CSAREETGVSTYEQYF | TRBJ2-7 | TRBD1 | . | TRBV20-1